This entry lists 5 T cell receptor beta chains sequenced from one sample in a study of blood T cell repertoires in COVID-19. Clones were sequenced by immunoSEQ multiplex PCR, and TCRdb holds only the in-frame ones, with some missing. The sample records roughly 200,000 clones, more than 75% being singletons. The sample comprised peripheral blood. These receptors were collected from a man between 60 and 70 years old with acute or convalescent COVID-19.

This clone was picked up a small number of times. The chain links TRBV7-9 to TRBJ2-2, with 11 bases aligning to TRBD2. Germline V gene lookup returns CDR1 SEHNR and CDR2 FQNEAQ (reference sequence). J lost 4 bases, V lost 5 bases, and 18 bases had no gene match. The CDR3 contains 20 residues. CDR3 sequence (DNA): TGTGCCAGCAGCACTCAGACTAGCGGGGTGTCCTTCTCGGGCACCGGGGAGCTGTTTTTT. Its protein product is CASSTQTSGVSFSGTGELFF.

V gene TRBV4-2 combines with J gene TRBJ1-5; TRBD1 matches 7 bases. Germline lookup yields CDR1 LGHNA and CDR2 YNFKEQ. The V segment lost 0 bases and the J segment 5 bases; nucleotides outside the gene matches: 13. There are 18 residues in the CDR3. This chain's CDR3 is CASSQDGTGASRDQPQHF. In DNA form, the CDR3 reads TGTGCCAGCAGCCAAGATGGAACAGGGGCGAGCCGAGATCAGCCCCAGCATTTT.

This sequence joins TRBV27 and TRBJ2-3; 15 bases fit TRBD2. The CDR3 length is 17 residues. Trimming removed 8 bases from V and 8 bases from J; junction bases left unmatched: 14. Germline V gives CDR1 MNHEY, CDR2 SMNVEV (reference sequence). CDR3: CASAGTSGGPRFGTQYF. CDR3 DNA: TGTGCCAGCGCTGGGACTAGCGGGGGGCCGAGGTTCGGTACGCAGTATTTT.

The chain is built from TRBV28 and TRBJ1-5; D unclear. This CDR3 spans 14 amino acids. Germline CDR1 and CDR2: MDHEN and SYDVKM. The ends were cut back, 5 bases at V and 2 bases at J, with 10 bases in the middle. CDR3 amino acids: CASSTPGGNQPQHF. CDR3 bases: TGTGCCAGCAGTACCCCAGGCGGCAATCAGCCCCAGCATTTT. The whole variable domain, filled in from reference TRBV28 and TRBJ1-5, reads DVKVTQSSRYLVKRTGEKVFLECVQDMDHENMFWYRQDPGLGLRLIYFSYDVKMKEKGDIPEGYSVSREKKERFSLILESASTNQTSMYLCASSTPGGNQPQHFGDGTRLSIL.

The chain uses TRBV15 and TRBJ1-2; D unresolved. Trimming removed 0 bases from V and 4 bases from J, with 12 bases in between. Germline loops: CDR1 LNHNV, CDR2 YYDKDF (reference sequence). This CDR3 region has 15 residues. The DNA of the CDR3 is TGTGCCACCAGCAGAGATCGGTCAGGAACCTATGGCTACACCTTC. Its protein product is CATSRDRSGTYGYTF.